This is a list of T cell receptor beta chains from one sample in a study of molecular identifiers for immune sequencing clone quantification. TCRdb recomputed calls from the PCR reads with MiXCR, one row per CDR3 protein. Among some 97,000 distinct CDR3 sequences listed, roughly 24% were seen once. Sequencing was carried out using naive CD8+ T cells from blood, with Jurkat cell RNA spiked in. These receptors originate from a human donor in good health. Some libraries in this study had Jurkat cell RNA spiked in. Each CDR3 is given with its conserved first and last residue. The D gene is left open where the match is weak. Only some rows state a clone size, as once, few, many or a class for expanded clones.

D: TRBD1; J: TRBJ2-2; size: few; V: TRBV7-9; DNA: TGTGCCAGCAGCGTCAGGGGGCTCGACGGGGAGCTGTTTTTT; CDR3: CASSVRGLDGELFF
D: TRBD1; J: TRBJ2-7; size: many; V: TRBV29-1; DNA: TGCAGCGCTAACACAGGGGATTACCGGGAGCAGTACTTC; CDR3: CSANTGDYREQYF
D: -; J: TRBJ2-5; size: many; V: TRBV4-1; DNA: TGCGCCAGCAGCCAAGATGGGCAGCGGCCACCACAAGAGACCCAGTACTTC; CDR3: CASSQDGQRPPQETQYF
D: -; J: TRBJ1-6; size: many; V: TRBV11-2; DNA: TGTGCCAGCAGCTCCATACCCCGCGGTTATGATTCACCCCTCCACTTT; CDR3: CASSSIPRGYDSPLHF
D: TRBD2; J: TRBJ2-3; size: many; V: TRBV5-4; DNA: TGTGCCAGCACCTCGGGACTAGCGGACCTCCCGGATACGCAGTATTTT; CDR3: CASTSGLADLPDTQYF
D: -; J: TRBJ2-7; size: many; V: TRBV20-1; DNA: TGCAGTGCTAGGCGGACTAACCCCTACGAGCAGTACTTC; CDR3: CSARRTNPYEQYF
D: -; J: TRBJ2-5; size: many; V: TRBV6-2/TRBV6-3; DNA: TGTGCCAGCAGTTACGCGGAGACCCAGTACTTC; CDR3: CASSYAETQYF
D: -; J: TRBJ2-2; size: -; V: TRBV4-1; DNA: TGCGCCAGCAGCCAAGGGCCAACCGGGGAGCTGTTTTTT; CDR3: CASSQGPTGELFF
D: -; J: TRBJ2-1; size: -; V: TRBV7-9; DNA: TGTGCCAGCAGGTCTGGGGACCTAAATAATGAGCAGTTCTTC; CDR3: CASRSGDLNNEQFF
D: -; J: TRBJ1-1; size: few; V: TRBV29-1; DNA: TGCAGCGTTGACTCAAGCAACACTGAAGCTTTCTTT; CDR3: CSVDSSNTEAFF
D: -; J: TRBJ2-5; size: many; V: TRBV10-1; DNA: TGCGCCAGCAGTGAGTCAGAGCGTGGGTACCAAGAGACCCAGTACTTC; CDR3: CASSESERGYQETQYF
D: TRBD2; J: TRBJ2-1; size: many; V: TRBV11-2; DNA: TGTGCCAGCACCGCTAGCGGGGCCAGCTCCTACAATGAGCAGTTCTTC; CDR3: CASTASGASSYNEQFF
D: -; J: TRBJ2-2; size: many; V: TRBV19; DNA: TGTGCCAGTAGTATCGGGAGCCTTAGCGGGGAGCTGTTTTTT; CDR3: CASSIGSLSGELFF
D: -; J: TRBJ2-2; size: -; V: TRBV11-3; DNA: TGTGCCAGCAGCGCCACTTACAGGGGAGGGAAGACCGGGGAGCTGTTTTTT; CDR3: CASSATYRGGKTGELFF
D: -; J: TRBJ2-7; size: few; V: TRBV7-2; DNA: TGTGCCAGCAGCCCCGTACCGATCTACGAGCAGTACTTC; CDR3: CASSPVPIYEQYF
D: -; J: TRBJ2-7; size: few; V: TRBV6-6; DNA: TGTGCCAGCAGTCAACCTATTTCAGCCTACGAGCAGTACTTC; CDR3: CASSQPISAYEQYF
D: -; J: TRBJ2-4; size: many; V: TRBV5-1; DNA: TGCGCCAGCAGCCCGGACTTGGAAAACATTCAGTACTTC; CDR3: CASSPDLENIQYF